This record looks at one T cell receptor beta chain sequence and its context. Only in-frame clones appear in the TCRdb table, and some are missing; sequencing was by immunoSEQ multiplex PCR. The sample yields about 88,000 clones, 89% seen once. The sample belongs to a study of blood T cell repertoires in COVID-19. The CDR3 is made up of 13 amino acids. V lost 2 bases and J 4 bases, leaving 9 bases between the germline ends. CDR1 is SGHRS and CDR2 is YFSETQ in the germline V gene. The source of this sequence is a woman of 80 years or more with active COVID-19. The chain employs TRBV5-1 and TRBJ1-1, with D uncertain. Material for sequencing was peripheral blood. The DNA of the CDR3 is TGCGCCAGCAGCTTAGGCGAGGGCACTGAAGCTTTCTTT. Protein: CASSLGEGTEAFF.